The 7 T cell receptor beta chains in this list originate from one sample, sequenced in a study of T cells in Graves' hyperthyroidism and ophthalmopathy. From RNA transcripts, TCR beta CDR3 regions were amplified. Researchers ran a first-round RT-PCR on the TCR CDR3 using the HTBI primer set. TCRdb reanalysed the multiplex PCR reads using MiXCR and keeps one entry per CDR3 protein. The sample has fewer than 350,000 distinct CDR3 sequences; roughly 18% are singletons. Material for sequencing was blood. The receptors derive from a woman in her fifties or sixties with Graves' hyperthyroidism.

There are a few counts of this clonotype. The chain is built from TRBV5-1 and TRBJ2-3; TRBD1 or TRBD2 may be the D gene (6 bases each). V was cut by 2 bases and J by 0 bases, with 10 bases left in between. Per germline, CDR1 SGHRS and CDR2 YFSETQ. This CDR3 is built from 15 residues. CDR3 nucleotide sequence: TGCGCCAGCAGCTTTAACGGGGGCAGCACAGATACGCAGTATTTT. This codes for CASSFNGGSTDTQYF.

This clonotype was detected many times. The rearrangement links TRBV20-1 to TRBJ2-5, with a possible D match to TRBD2 (6 bases). In germline, CDR1 is DFQATT, CDR2 SNEGSKA (reference sequence). V was pared by 3 bases and J by 5 bases, with 10 bases between. There are 12 residues in the CDR3. DNA for the CDR3: TGCAGTGCTAGTAGGGCGGGGGAGACCCAGTACTTC. This sequence encodes CSASRAGETQYF.

The chain employs TRBV6-1 and TRBJ2-6, with D hard to call. Germline lookup yields CDR1 MNHNS and CDR2 SASEGT. Trimming removed 7 bases at V and 2 bases at J, with 6 bases between. The CDR3 runs to 13 residues. CDR3 sequence reads: CASTLTGANVLTF. The CDR3 coding sequence is TGTGCCAGCACCCTCACTGGGGCCAACGTCCTGACTTTC.

This clonotype showed up just a few times. In DNA form, the CDR3 reads TGTGCCAGCAGCTTACCACAGCGGGGTGAAGCTTTCTTT. Translating it yields CASSLPQRGEAFF. The chain employs TRBV6-2 or TRBV6-3 and TRBJ1-1; D gene unclear. CDR1 and CDR2 (germline): MNHEY, SVGEGT. The V end was cut by 6 bases, the J end by 7 bases, with 15 bases between. CDR3 length: 13 residues.

This clonotype has just a few counts. This chain links TRBV11-3 with TRBJ2-5; possibly TRBD2 for D (5 bases). Trimming removed 5 bases from V and 5 bases from J, with 18 bases in between. CDR3 size: 15 residues. Germline assignment: CDR1 SGHNT and CDR2 YENEEA. CDR3 sequence reads: CASSPAPGSGETQYF. For the CDR3, the DNA is TGTGCCAGCAGCCCAGCGCCGGGGAGTGGGGAGACCCAGTACTTC.

This clonotype has more than one count but fewer than ten. The chain joins TRBV6-1 to TRBJ1-2; D gene uncertain. Trimming stripped 5 bases from V and 8 bases from J, with 21 bases between. Germline V gene sequence: CDR1 MNHNS, CDR2 SASEGT. The CDR3 contains 15 residues. CDR3 protein: CASSPPRGFYFGYTF. The CDR3 DNA is TGTGCCAGCAGTCCCCCTCGGGGATTCTACTTCGGCTACACCTTC.

V gene TRBV7-8 combines with J gene TRBJ2-6, with 8 positions matching TRBD1. Unmatched junction bases numbered 11, after V lost 5 bases and J lost 2 bases. Germline CDR1 SGHVS, CDR2 FQNEAQ. There are 18 residues in the CDR3. The CDR3 loop is CASSQRTGKDPGANVLTF. The CDR3 nucleotides read TGTGCCAGCAGCCAAAGGACAGGGAAGGACCCTGGGGCCAACGTCCTGACTTTC.